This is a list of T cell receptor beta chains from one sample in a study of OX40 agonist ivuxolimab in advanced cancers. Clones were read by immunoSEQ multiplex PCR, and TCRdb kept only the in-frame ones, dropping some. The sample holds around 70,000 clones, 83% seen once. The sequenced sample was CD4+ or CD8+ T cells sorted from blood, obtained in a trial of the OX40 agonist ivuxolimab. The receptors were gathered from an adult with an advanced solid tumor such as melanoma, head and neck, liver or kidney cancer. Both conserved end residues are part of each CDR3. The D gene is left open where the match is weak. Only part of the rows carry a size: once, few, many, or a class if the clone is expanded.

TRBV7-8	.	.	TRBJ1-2	CASSSDSDYGYTF	TGTGCCAGCAGCTCGGACAGCGACTATGGCTACACCTTC
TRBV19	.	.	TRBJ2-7	CASSPSSNSYEQYF	TGTGCCAGTAGTCCAAGCAGCAACTCCTACGAGCAGTACTTC
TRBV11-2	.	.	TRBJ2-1	CASSLGQYSYNEQFF	TGTGCCAGCAGCTTAGGACAGTACTCCTACAATGAGCAGTTCTTC
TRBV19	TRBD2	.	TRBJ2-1	CASKEGVTSGTNEQFF	TGTGCCAGTAAAGAGGGGGTGACTAGCGGGACTAATGAGCAGTTCTTC
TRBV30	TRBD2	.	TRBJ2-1	CAWSFTSGRYNEQFF	TGTGCCTGGAGTTTTACTAGCGGGAGGTACAATGAGCAGTTCTTC
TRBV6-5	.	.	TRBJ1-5	CASSLDRGNQPQHF	TGTGCCAGCAGTTTAGACAGAGGAAATCAGCCCCAGCATTTT
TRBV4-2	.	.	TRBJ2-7	CASSQEGLPYEQYF	TGTGCCAGCAGCCAAGAAGGACTCCCCTACGAGCAGTACTTC
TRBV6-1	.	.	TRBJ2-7	CASIPPLGGSYEQYF	TGTGCCAGCATCCCCCCGCTGGGAGGATCCTACGAGCAGTACTTC
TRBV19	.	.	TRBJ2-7	CASSNPNYEQYF	TGTGCCAGTAGTAATCCAAACTACGAGCAGTACTTC
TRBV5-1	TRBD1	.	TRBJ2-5	CASSLGQGDQETQYF	TGCGCCAGCAGCTTGGGACAGGGAGACCAAGAGACCCAGTACTTC
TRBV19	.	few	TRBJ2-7	CASGQGSYEQYF	TGTGCCAGTGGCCAGGGGTCCTACGAGCAGTACTTC
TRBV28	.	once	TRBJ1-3	CASRSGAARGNTIYF	TGTGCCAGTCGTTCAGGGGCCGCAAGAGGAAACACCATATATTTT
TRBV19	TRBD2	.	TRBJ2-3	CASSILAGDTDTQYF	TGTGCCAGTAGTATTCTAGCGGGAGATACAGATACGCAGTATTTT
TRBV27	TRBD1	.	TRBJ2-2	CASKPGGRGPTGELFF	TGTGCCAGCAAACCCGGTGGCAGGGGGCCCACCGGGGAGCTGTTTTTT
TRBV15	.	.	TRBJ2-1	CATSRDRLVDNEQFF	TGTGCCACCAGCAGAGATCGACTAGTTGACAATGAGCAGTTCTTC